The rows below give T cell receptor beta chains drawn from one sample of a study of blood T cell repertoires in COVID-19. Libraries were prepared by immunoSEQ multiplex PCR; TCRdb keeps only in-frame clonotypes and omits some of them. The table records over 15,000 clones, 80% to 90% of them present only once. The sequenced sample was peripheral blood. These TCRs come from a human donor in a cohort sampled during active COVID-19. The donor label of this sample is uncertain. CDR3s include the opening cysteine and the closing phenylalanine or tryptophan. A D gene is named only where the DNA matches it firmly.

TGTGCCTGGAGTGTATCTTGGAACACTGAAGCTTTCTTT	CAWSVSWNTEAFF	NA	TRBV30	TRBJ1-1	13
TGTGCCAGTAGTATCGTAAGCGCTTGGGCCAAAAACATTCAGTACTTC	CASSIVSAWAKNIQYF	NA	TRBV19	TRBJ2-4	16
TGTGCCAGCAGCCGAACTAGCGGGAGTGTTCGGTACCAAGAGACCCAGTACTTC	CASSRTSGSVRYQETQYF	TRBD2	TRBV3-1/TRBV3-2	TRBJ2-5	18
TGTGCCAGCAGCACCCACTTGCGGGAGGGTACAGATACGCAGTATTTT	CASSTHLREGTDTQYF	TRBD2	TRBV13	TRBJ2-3	16
TGTGCCAGCAGTTACAACAGGGGACCCGGGGAGCTGTTTTTT	CASSYNRGPGELFF	TRBD1	TRBV6-5	TRBJ2-2	14
TGTGCCAGCAGCTTAGGGACTAGCGGGGCTCAAGAGACCCAGTACTTC	CASSLGTSGAQETQYF	TRBD2	TRBV11-2	TRBJ2-5	16
TGTGCCAGCAGCTTTACCTCAGCGGGAGCTAGGTGGAATGAGCAGTTCTTC	CASSFTSAGARWNEQFF	TRBD2	TRBV11-2	TRBJ2-1	17
TGTGCCACCAGTGATTCCCCTGGACAGGGCTCAAACTATGGCTACACCTTC	CATSDSPGQGSNYGYTF	TRBD1	TRBV24-1	TRBJ1-2	17
TGCGCCAGCAGCTTGGCCATTCGCAGGGGGGTTGGCACTGAAGCTTTCTTT	CASSLAIRRGVGTEAFF	TRBD1	TRBV5-1	TRBJ1-1	17
TGTGCCAGCAGCGCTACCGACAGGGGATTCTACGAGCAGTACTTC	CASSATDRGFYEQYF	TRBD1	TRBV9	TRBJ2-7	15
TGTGCCAGCAGCACCGGGACAGATACGCAGTATTTT	CASSTGTDTQYF	NA	TRBV11-2	TRBJ2-3	12
TGTGCCAGCAGTATCGGACTAGCGGGAGGGTACACCGGGGAGCTGTTTTTT	CASSIGLAGGYTGELFF	TRBD2	TRBV9	TRBJ2-2	17
TGTGCCAGCAGTCTACGGGTTGGAGAGACCCAGTACTTC	CASSLRVGETQYF	NA	TRBV2	TRBJ2-5	13